The rows below give T cell receptor beta chains drawn from one sample of a study of cytomegalovirus exposure and HLA in healthy donors. Method: immunoSEQ multiplex PCR; TCRdb's copy keeps in-frame clones and lacks some. The profile shows about 60,000 clones, 80% of them singletons. The sequencing sample was made of PBMCs. Receptors originate from a male donor in good health and CMV-seronegative. Both conserved end residues are part of each CDR3. A D gene is named only where the DNA matches it firmly. Clone size, where shown, is once, few, many, or a class for clones that have expanded.

CDR3 length | D gene | J gene | V gene | clone size | CDR3 DNA | CDR3 protein
12 | - | TRBJ1-1 | TRBV2 | - | TGTGCCAGCAGGGACGAGGGGGTTGACACTTTCTTT | CASRDEGVDTFF
18 | TRBD2 | TRBJ2-1 | TRBV4-3 | - | TGCGCCAGCAGCCAAGGCCTAACCGGACTAGCGGCCACGGATGAGCAGTTCTTC | CASSQGLTGLAATDEQFF
15 | - | TRBJ2-6 | TRBV4-2 | - | TGTGCCAGCAGCCCTGCGGGCTCTGGGGCCAACGTCCTGACTTTC | CASSPAGSGANVLTF
19 | TRBD2 | TRBJ2-2 | TRBV27 | few | TGTGCCAGCAGAATACCGGGACTAGCGGGGGGGGGCGACACCGGGGAGCTGTTTTTT | CASRIPGLAGGGDTGELFF
16 | TRBD2 | TRBJ2-1 | TRBV7-2 | - | TGTGCCAGCAGCTTAGTAGCTAGCGGGCCTTACAATGAGCAGTTCTTC | CASSLVASGPYNEQFF
16 | TRBD2 | TRBJ2-2 | TRBV5-6 | - | TGTGCCAGCAGCTTGGGCCTAGCGGGGAACACCGGGGAGCTGTTTTTT | CASSLGLAGNTGELFF
14 | TRBD1 | TRBJ1-2 | TRBV6-1 | - | TGTGCCAGCAGCCCGGGACAGGATAACTATGGCTACACCTTC | CASSPGQDNYGYTF
15 | TRBD2 | TRBJ2-7 | TRBV7-3 | - | TGTGCCAGCAGCTTAAACGGGGGGTCCTCCTACGAGCAGTACTTC | CASSLNGGSSYEQYF
15 | TRBD1 | TRBJ2-1 | TRBV7-3 | - | TGTGCCAGCAGCGACGCCCGGACAGGGGTGAATGAGCAGTTCTTC | CASSDARTGVNEQFF
15 | TRBD2 | TRBJ2-1 | TRBV7-6 | - | TGTGCCAGCAGCTTAGCGGGACTAGCGGTCCATGAGCAGTTCTTC | CASSLAGLAVHEQFF
17 | - | TRBJ1-2 | TRBV5-4 | - | TGTGCCAGCAGCTTGGTGGGGGGGCGCGAACCTAACTATGGCTACACCTTC | CASSLVGGREPNYGYTF
16 | - | TRBJ2-1 | TRBV5-1 | few | TGCGCCAGCAGTGAAGGGGTCAGTGGGCCGAGGAATGAGCAGTTCTTC | CASSEGVSGPRNEQFF
13 | - | TRBJ1-1 | TRBV11-2 | - | TGTGCCAGCAGCCCGAGACAGAACACTGAAGCTTTCTTT | CASSPRQNTEAFF
19 | TRBD2 | TRBJ2-6 | TRBV4-1 | - | TGCGCCAGCAGCCAAGGCGGAGGCGGGGGTTCGTCTGGGGCCAACGTCCTGACTTTC | CASSQGGGGGSSGANVLTF
16 | TRBD1 | TRBJ2-3 | TRBV11-3 | - | TGTGCCAGCAGCTTAGAGGGGACAGGGGCAGACGATACGCAGTATTTT | CASSLEGTGADDTQYF
15 | - | TRBJ1-2 | TRBV7-6 | - | TGTGCCAGCAGCTTAGCAAGCACAGGGTTGGGTGGCTACACCTTC | CASSLASTGLGGYTF
15 | TRBD2 | TRBJ2-7 | TRBV30 | - | TGTGCCTGGAGCACCTTAGCGGGGGGTCCCTACGAGCAGTACTTC | CAWSTLAGGPYEQYF
16 | - | TRBJ1-5 | TRBV27 | few | TGTGCCAGCAGTCTTGGCTTGGGGGGGGCTGATCAGCCCCAGCATTTT | CASSLGLGGADQPQHF
17 | TRBD1 | TRBJ2-3 | TRBV25-1 | - | TGTGCCAGCAGTGATCCCGGGGGGGGGACAGGGGCAGATACGCAGTATTTT | CASSDPGGGTGADTQYF
16 | TRBD1 | TRBJ1-2 | TRBV5-5 | - | TGTGCCAGCAGCTTAGGGACAGGGTTACCTAACTATGGCTACACCTTC | CASSLGTGLPNYGYTF
14 | - | TRBJ2-7 | TRBV7-2 | - | TGTGCCAGCCAGGAGGGGCTATCATCCTACGAGCAGTACTTC | CASQEGLSSYEQYF
11 | - | TRBJ2-7 | TRBV20-1 | - | TGCAGTGCTACCCCCGGTCGGGAGCAGTACTTC | CSATPGREQYF
16 | - | TRBJ2-1 | TRBV30 | once | TGTGCCTGGAGGAACCAAGCGTGGAGCTCCTACAATGAGCAGTTCTTC | CAWRNQAWSSYNEQFF
16 | TRBD2 | TRBJ2-5 | TRBV10-3 | - | TGTGCCATCAGTGAGTCGCTGGGGACTACACAAGAGACCCAGTACTTC | CAISESLGTTQETQYF
14 | - | TRBJ1-5 | TRBV5-5 | - | TGTGCCAGCGCCCCTAGCATGGGAGGGCAGCCCCAGCATTTT | CASAPSMGGQPQHF
15 | - | TRBJ2-1 | TRBV7-8 | - | TGTGCCAGCAGCTTAGACAGAACAGGGGAGGATGAGCAGTTCTTC | CASSLDRTGEDEQFF
15 | TRBD2 | TRBJ2-1 | TRBV9 | - | TGTGCCAGCAGCGTAGTTCAAGCGGGGGCCGACGAGCAGTTCTTC | CASSVVQAGADEQFF
13 | TRBD2 | TRBJ2-5 | TRBV6-5 | - | TGTGCCAGCCTAAGAGCGGGGGGAGAGACCCAGTACTTC | CASLRAGGETQYF
13 | TRBD2 | TRBJ2-7 | TRBV7-2 | few | TGTGCCAGCAGCTTAGCAGCTAGCGGCGAGCAGTACTTC | CASSLAASGEQYF
12 | TRBD1 | TRBJ1-4 | TRBV5-4 | - | TGTGCCAGCAGCGACGGGACAGTCAAACTGTTTTTT | CASSDGTVKLFF
14 | TRBD1 | TRBJ2-7 | TRBV13 | - | TGTGCCAGCAGCTCATGGACAGGGCATGGGGAGCAGTACTTC | CASSSWTGHGEQYF
15 | - | TRBJ2-2 | TRBV5-1 | - | TGCGCCAGCAGCTTGGGACTATCCGCCACCGGGGAGCTGTTTTTT | CASSLGLSATGELFF
15 | TRBD1 | TRBJ2-2 | TRBV18 | - | TGTGCCAGCTCACTACAGGGGGCTTTGGCCGGGGAGCTGTTTTTT | CASSLQGALAGELFF
14 | TRBD2 | TRBJ2-3 | TRBV10-3 | - | TGTGCCAGTACTACTGAGTGTTCGGGGGGTATGCAGTATTTT | CASTTECSGGMQYF
12 | TRBD1 | TRBJ1-1 | TRBV6-5 | few | TGTGCCAGCAGCCGAGAGGGACAGAGCACTTTCTTT | CASSREGQSTFF
16 | - | TRBJ2-7 | TRBV6-1 | - | TGTGCCAGCAGTGAATCGGGTAGCGCCTCATGGTACGAGCAGTACTTC | CASSESGSASWYEQYF
16 | TRBD2 | TRBJ2-7 | TRBV4-2 | few | TGTGCCAGCAGCCTGGGGACTAGCGATAACACCTACGAGCAGTACTTC | CASSLGTSDNTYEQYF
14 | - | TRBJ2-3 | TRBV13 | - | TGTGCCAGCGGTTCAGGGGCACGTACAGATACGCAGTATTTT | CASGSGARTDTQYF